The 21 T cell receptor beta chains presented below share a single source sample, sequenced in a study of blood T cells in healthy people across ages. Sample-barcoded 5' priming and a J-beta primer mix drove a second PCR of about 6 to 12 cycles. TCRdb analysed the 5' RACE reads with MiXCR anew, one entry per CDR3 protein. The top ten hold 15% to 20% of the sample, which has about 1 million distinct CDR3 sequences, under 45% seen once. The source material was blood. The origin of the receptors is a woman aged 55-70 years in good health.

V and J are TRBV28 and TRBJ2-3; 7 nucleotides align to TRBD1. Germline loops: CDR1 MDHEN, CDR2 SYDVKM. Germline trimming cut 6 bases from V and 0 bases from J; bases unmatched to any gene: 15. This CDR3 has 18 residues. This CDR3 reads CASSPPGQSLTSTDTQYF. CDR3 nucleotides: TGTGCCAGCAGCCCCCCGGGACAGTCCCTAACTAGCACAGATACGCAGTATTTT. Filled out from reference TRBV28 and TRBJ2-3, the complete variable domain reads DVKVTQSSRYLVKRTGEKVFLECVQDMDHENMFWYRQDPGLGLRLIYFSYDVKMKEKGDIPEGYSVSREKKERFSLILESASTNQTSMYLCASSPPGQSLTSTDTQYFGPGTRLTVL.

In this sample, this clonotype turned up a few times. This chain links TRBV27 with TRBJ2-4; D is unclear. The better agreement between TRBJ2-7 and the DNA end casts doubt on the J call. Germline CDR1 MNHEY, CDR2 SMNVEV (reference sequence). The CDR3 consists of 14 residues. CDR3 sequence: CASSLTPYSYEQYF. In nucleotides, the CDR3 is TGTGCCAGCAGTCTCACGCCGTACTCCTACGAGCAGTACTTC.

The rearrangement uses TRBV15 and TRBJ1-5; a possible D gene is TRBD1 (5 bases). Trimming shortened V by 4 bases and J by 4 bases, and 14 bases separated the two germline ends. CDR3 length equals 15 residues. The germline CDR1 and CDR2 sequences are LNHNV and YYDKDF (reference sequence). CDR3 DNA sequence: TGTGCCACCAGCACCGGGGACGGGGGGAATCAGCCCCAGCATTTT. Amino acids: CATSTGDGGNQPQHF.

To note about this clonotype: A much larger clone lies a single base off, so this may be a read error. The genes are TRBV7-2 and TRBJ2-5; no clear D. In germline, CDR1 is SGHTA, CDR2 FQGNSA. CDR3 length: 12 residues. The CDR3 region is CASSFQGQTRYF. In nucleotides, the CDR3 is TGTGCCAGCAGCTTCCAAGGCCAGACCCGGTACTTC.

J is TRBJ2-5 and V is TRBV7-3, with 11 bases lining up with TRBD2. J gave up 4 bases and V 5 bases, and 9 bases lay outside the gene matches. This CDR3 region has 16 residues. Germline CDR1 reads SGHTA; CDR2 reads FQGTGA. Written as DNA, the CDR3 is TGTGCCAGCAGCCCATTCCCTGGACTAGCGGGAGAGACCCAGTACTTC. It yields the protein CASSPFPGLAGETQYF.

This clonotype was detected only once. For the CDR3, the DNA is TGCAGTGCTCGGCGGGAGTCTTTTGAGCAGTACTTC. This sequence encodes CSARRESFEQYF. The V call is TRBV20-1, the J call TRBJ2-5, with 7 bases aligning to TRBD2. The V gene end was trimmed by 5 bases and the J gene end by 11 bases; junction bases not matched to a gene: 11. Germline CDR1 DFQATT, CDR2 SNEGSKA (reference sequence). The CDR3 is made up of 12 amino acids.

This chain links TRBV12-3 or TRBV12-4 with TRBJ2-3; TRBD2 aligns across 7 bases. This CDR3 has 14 residues. V dropped 6 bases and J dropped 4; count of bases not matched to a gene: 7. Here the CDR3 DNA reads TGTGCCAGCAGCTCCGGGACTAAGTCAGATACGCAGTATTTT. Its translation is CASSSGTKSDTQYF.

The V and J genes are TRBV18 and TRBJ1-5, with 7 bases aligning to TRBD1. The ends lost 2 bases at V and 8 bases at J; junction bases unmatched: 3. This CDR3 is 13 amino acids long. The germline gives CDR1 KGHSH, CDR2 LQKENI. The CDR3 DNA is TGTGCCAGCTCACCAGACAGGGTGGAGCCCCAGCATTTT. This encodes CASSPDRVEPQHF. The variable domain in full, completed from reference TRBV18 and TRBJ1-5, reads NAGVMQNPRHLVRRRGQEARLRCSPMKGHSHVYWYRQLPEEGLKFMVYLQKENIIDESGMPKERFSAEFPKEGPSILRIQQVVRGDSAAYFCASSPDRVEPQHFGDGTRLSIL.

The gene calls are TRBV29-1 and TRBJ1-2; D gene unclear. V was cut by 3 bases and J by 8 bases, with 13 bases left in between. The CDR3 has 12 amino acids. CDR1 SQVTM and CDR2 ANQGSEA come from the germline V gene. This chain's CDR3 is CSVEDGSYGYTF. The CDR3 region has the DNA TGCAGCGTTGAGGACGGAAGTTACGGCTACACCTTC.

In the case of this clonotype: In this CDR3 the conserved last residue, phenylalanine or tryptophan, is missing, so a read error is likely. V usage is TRBV20-1 and J usage is TRBJ1-2; no firm D call. The CDR3 runs 9 residues. Germline loops: CDR1 DFQATT, CDR2 SNEGSKA (reference sequence). CDR3 loop: CTSDYGYTL. CDR3 nucleotide sequence: TGCACCAGCGATTATGGCTACACCCTC.

This clonotype was found a few times. The rearrangement links TRBV9 to TRBJ1-6, with 10 nucleotides matching TRBD1. The ends lost 3 bases at V and 12 bases at J; junction bases unmatched: 9. The length of the CDR3 is 15 residues. The germline gives CDR1 SGDLS, CDR2 YYNGEE. The CDR3 coding sequence is TGTGCCAGCAGCGCTCCCGGGACAGGGGCGGGACCCCTCCACTTT. Translating gives CASSAPGTGAGPLHF. Full variable domain (remainder filled in from reference TRBV9 and TRBJ1-6): DSGVTQTPKHLITATGQRVTLRCSPRSGDLSVYWYQQSLDQGLQFLIQYYNGEERAKGNILERFSAQQFPDLHSELNLSSLELGDSALYFCASSAPGTGAGPLHFGNGTRLTVT.

This clonotype was picked up a small number of times. V and J are TRBV20-1 and TRBJ1-2, with a possible D match to TRBD1 (5 bases). CDR3 length: 13 amino acids. The V gene's germline CDR1 is DFQATT and CDR2 SNEGSKA (reference sequence). The V gene lost 4 bases and the J gene lost 3 bases, with 12 bases spanning the gap. This CDR3 reads CSAKNQGDYGYTF. In DNA, the CDR3 is TGCAGTGCTAAAAACCAGGGAGACTATGGCTACACCTTC.

Details on this clonotype: A read error may explain this, as a much larger clone is one base away. The chain couples TRBV5-1 to TRBJ2-1, with 8 bases matching TRBD2. This CDR3 contains 13 residues. Germline-derived CDR1 and CDR2 are SGHRS and YFSETQ. The CDR3 loop reads CASSPAGGHERFF. CDR3 coding DNA: TGCGCCAGCAGCCCGGCGGGAGGCCATGAGCGGTTCTTC.

The genes are TRBV2 and TRBJ2-1; no firm D call. The CDR3 has 13 residues. V lost 6 bases to trimming and J lost 0 bases, with 6 bases between them. From germline, CDR1 is SNHLY and CDR2 FYNNEI. The CDR3 protein is CASSVISYNEQFF. The CDR3 nucleotides read TGTGCCAGCAGCGTTATCTCCTACAATGAGCAGTTCTTC. The entire variable domain, with the rest obtained from reference TRBV2 and TRBJ2-1, is as follows: EPEVTQTPSHQVTQMGQEVILRCVPISNHLYFYWYRQILGQKVEFLVSFYNNEISEKSEIFDDQFSVERPDGSNFTLKIRSTKLEDSAMYFCASSVISYNEQFFGPGTRLTVL.

The sample holds a few counts of this clonotype. This rearrangement joins TRBV9 to TRBJ2-5; 7 bases fit TRBD2. CDR1 is SGDLS, CDR2 YYNGEE, per germline. V shed 4 bases, J shed 4 bases, and the junction held 10 bases outside the gene matches. The CDR3 is 15 residues long. CDR3 in DNA: TGTGCCAGCAGCCCCCTCGGACTAGTTGGAGAGACCCAGTACTTC. Its translation is CASSPLGLVGETQYF.

The V gene is TRBV15, the J gene TRBJ2-6; D call uncertain. Germline V CDR1 and CDR2: LNHNV, YYDKDF (reference sequence). This CDR3 has 16 residues. Trimming took 0 bases from V and 0 from J, leaving 6 bases between them. CDR3 in DNA: TGTGCCACCAGCAGAGAAGGCATCTCTGGGGCCAACGTCCTGACTTTC. Protein sequence: CATSREGISGANVLTF.

This rearrangement joins TRBV9 to TRBJ2-5; 7 positions agree with TRBD1. This CDR3 spans 15 amino acids. With 2 bases clipped from V and 2 bases from J, the junction kept 6 bases outside the gene matches. Germline V gene sequence: CDR1 SGDLS, CDR2 YYNGEE. DNA for the CDR3: TGTGCCAGCAGCGTGGGACGGACAGGTCAAGAGACCCAGTACTTC. Its protein product is CASSVGRTGQETQYF.

Turning to this clonotype: The final CDR3 position lacks the conserved phenylalanine or tryptophan, pointing to a likely read error. V is TRBV28 and J is TRBJ2-7; 8 bases are a match to TRBD1. The CDR3 length is 16 residues. CDR1 is MDHEN and CDR2 is SYDVKM in the germline V gene. The CDR3 sequence: CASRPSSGTGYYEQYL. The CDR3 DNA reads as TGTGCTAGCAGACCCTCGTCCGGGACAGGCTACTACGAGCAGTACTTA.

The chain links TRBV12-3 or TRBV12-4 to TRBJ1-1; the D gene is possibly TRBD1 (5 bases). The length of the CDR3 is 13 residues. Trimming took 8 bases from V and 3 from J, leaving 13 bases between them. The CDR3 spells CASGQGSYTEAFF. CDR3 in DNA: TGTGCCAGCGGGCAGGGTTCGTACACTGAAGCTTTCTTT.

The CDR3 DNA follows: TGCAGCGTTGAATCCTGGGACTCGGGAGATACGCAGTATTTT. Amino acids: CSVESWDSGDTQYF. The gene calls are TRBV29-1 and TRBJ2-3; possibly TRBD2 for D (6 bases). The CDR3 covers 14 residues. Germline loops: CDR1 SQVTM, CDR2 ANQGSEA. The V end was cut by 2 bases, the J end by 5 bases, with 14 bases between.

This clonotype has just a few counts. The V and J genes are TRBV18 and TRBJ2-3, with D hard to call. The CDR3 is 15 residues long. Trimming stripped 1 base from V and 5 bases from J, with 13 bases between. The V gene's germline CDR1 is KGHSH and CDR2 LQKENI. The CDR3: CASSPLGPPEDTQYF. In DNA form, the CDR3 reads TGTGCCAGCTCACCACTTGGCCCCCCAGAAGATACGCAGTATTTT.